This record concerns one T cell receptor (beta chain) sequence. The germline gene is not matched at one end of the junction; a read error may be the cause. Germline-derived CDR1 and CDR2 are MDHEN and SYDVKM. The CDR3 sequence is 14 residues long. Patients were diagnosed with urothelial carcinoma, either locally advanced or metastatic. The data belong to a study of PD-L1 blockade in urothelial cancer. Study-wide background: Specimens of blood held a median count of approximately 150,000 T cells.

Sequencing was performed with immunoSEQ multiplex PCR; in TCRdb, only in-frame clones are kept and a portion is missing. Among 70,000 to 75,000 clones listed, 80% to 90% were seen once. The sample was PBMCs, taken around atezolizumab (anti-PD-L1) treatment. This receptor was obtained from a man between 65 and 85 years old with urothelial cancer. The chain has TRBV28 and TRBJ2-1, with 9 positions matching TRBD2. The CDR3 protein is CATSQAGGSEEQFF. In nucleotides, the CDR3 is TGTGCCACCAGTCAAGCGGGAGGAAGTGAGGAGCAGTTCTTC.